These 13 T cell receptor beta chains originate from one sample sequenced in a study of T cell responses to AZD1222 COVID-19 vaccine. The table came from immunoSEQ multiplex PCR; TCRdb's copy has only in-frame clones and leaves some out. The data hold 30,000 to 35,000 clones, with approximately 80% observed a single time. The sample in question was peripheral blood, obtained 28 days after the second AZD1222 dose. The source of these receptors is an adult who received the AZD1222 COVID-19 vaccine.

The chain links TRBV29-1 to TRBJ1-1; the D is unclear. Germline assignment: CDR1 SQVTM and CDR2 ANQGSEA. Trimming shortened V by 3 bases and J by 0 bases, and 5 bases separated the two germline ends. CDR3 size: 12 residues. Here the CDR3 DNA reads TGCAGCGTTGAGCGGTTGAACACTGAAGCTTTCTTT. This gives the protein CSVERLNTEAFF. Using reference TRBV29-1 and TRBJ1-1 for the parts outside the CDR3, the full variable domain is SAVISQKPSRDICQRGTSLTIQCQVDSQVTMMFWYRQQPGQSLTLIATANQGSEATYESGFVIDKFPISRPNLTFSTLTVSNMSPEDSSIYLCSVERLNTEAFFGQGTRLTVV.

This clone was counted a single time. This chain uses TRBV12-3 or TRBV12-4 with TRBJ2-1; TRBD1 agrees at 11 bases. The CDR3 covers 13 residues. Trimming took 6 bases from V and 6 from J; bases not matched to a gene: 1. The chain's CDR3 is CASRGTGGNEQFF. The CDR3 DNA reads TGTGCCAGCAGGGGGACAGGGGGCAATGAGCAGTTCTTC.

This clone was detected only once. Mismatch with germline at one junction end may stem from a read error. For the CDR3, the DNA is TGCGCAAGCGAGGCAGAAAACTATGGCTACACCTTC. Translated, it gives CASEAENYGYTF. The rearrangement joins TRBV27 to TRBJ1-2, with D uncertain. Germline V gives CDR1 MNHEY, CDR2 SMNVEV (reference sequence). The CDR3 totals 12 residues.

The chain carries TRBV12-5 and TRBJ2-1, with D possibly being TRBD1 (5 bases). Trimming stripped 5 bases from V and 7 bases from J, with 9 bases between. Germline assignment: CDR1 LGHNT and CDR2 FRNRAP. The CDR3 runs to 12 residues. This chain's CDR3 is CASGNQGNEQFF. The CDR3 DNA reads as TGTGCTAGTGGTAATCAGGGTAATGAGCAGTTCTTC.

In its sample, this clone was seen a few times. The chain links TRBV3-1 (or the pseudogene TRBV3-2) to TRBJ1-2; no clear D gene. V lost 0 bases, J lost 2 bases, and 4 bases lay in between. Germline CDR1 LGHDT, CDR2 YNNKEL (reference sequence). The CDR3 loop spans 13 amino acids. The CDR3, as DNA: TGTGCCAGCAGCCAAGACGGGAACTATGGCTACACCTTC. Its translation is CASSQDGNYGYTF.

This clone has a single count. The chain combines TRBV3-1 (or the pseudogene TRBV3-2) with TRBJ1-6, with 7 positions matching TRBD1. Germline lookup yields CDR1 LGHDT and CDR2 YNNKEL (reference sequence). The V and J ends lost 4 bases and 5 bases, in that order; junction bases with no gene match: 5. This CDR3 has 15 residues. The CDR3 DNA is TGTGCCAGCAGCCTCACCGGGACAGATAATTCACCCCTCCACTTT. Translating gives CASSLTGTDNSPLHF.

V gene TRBV19 combines with J gene TRBJ1-5; D ambiguous. The CDR3 has 14 amino acids. V lost 10 bases to trimming and J lost 2 bases, with 15 bases between them. Germline V CDR1 and CDR2: LNHDA, SQIVND (reference sequence). The CDR3 is CATQFGSGNQPQHF. The CDR3 region has the DNA TGTGCCACCCAGTTCGGGTCGGGCAATCAGCCCCAGCATTTT.

The rearrangement joins TRBV18 to TRBJ2-5; TRBD1 agrees at 9 bases. V shed 4 bases and J 4 bases; nucleotides not matched to a gene: 1. The CDR3 loop spans 13 amino acids. Germline V gives CDR1 KGHSH, CDR2 LQKENI. The CDR3 reads CASSLGQGETQYF. CDR3 sequence (DNA): TGTGCCAGCTCACTGGGACAGGGAGAGACCCAGTACTTC. Drawing the rest from reference TRBV18 and TRBJ2-5, the complete variable domain is NAGVMQNPRHLVRRRGQEARLRCSPMKGHSHVYWYRQLPEEGLKFMVYLQKENIIDESGMPKERFSAEFPKEGPSILRIQQVVRGDSAAYFCASSLGQGETQYFGPGTRLLVL.

V usage is TRBV7-2 and J usage is TRBJ2-5, with D maybe TRBD1 (7 bases). The CDR3 sequence is 15 residues long. The V gene lost 5 bases and the J gene lost 5 bases, with 18 bases spanning the gap. Germline CDR1 reads SGHTA; CDR2 reads FQGNSA. The CDR3 region is CASSRNKGAGETQYF. The CDR3 DNA is TGTGCCAGCAGCCGGAATAAGGGGGCGGGGGAGACCCAGTACTTC.

V and J are TRBV5-1 and TRBJ2-7, with TRBD1 identical over 7 bases. After removal of 4 bases from V and 4 bases from J, the junction contained 8 bases not matched to a gene. This CDR3 has 14 residues. Germline V gene sequence: CDR1 SGHRS, CDR2 YFSETQ. The CDR3 loop reads CASSVDREEYEQYF. Written as DNA, the CDR3 is TGCGCCAGCAGCGTTGACAGGGAAGAATACGAGCAGTACTTC. Together with reference TRBV5-1 and TRBJ2-7, the CDR3 gives the full variable domain: KAGVTQTPRYLIKTRGQQVTLSCSPISGHRSVSWYQQTPGQGLQFLFEYFSETQRNKGNFPGRFSGRQFSNSRSEMNVSTLELGDSALYLCASSVDREEYEQYFGPGTRLTVT.

This rearrangement joins TRBV10-1 to TRBJ2-1; either TRBD1 or TRBD2 may fit D (5 bases each). The germline V gene encodes CDR1 WNHNN and CDR2 SYGVQD (reference sequence). The ends were cut back, 1 base at V and 10 bases at J, with 14 bases in the middle. The CDR3 has 14 residues. The CDR3 sequence is CASSEYRGPGEQFF. DNA of the CDR3: TGCGCCAGCAGTGAGTACCGGGGCCCTGGGGAGCAGTTCTTC.

V usage is TRBV24-1 and J usage is TRBJ2-1; TRBD1 aligns across 9 bases. V shed 5 bases and J 6 bases; nucleotides not matched to a gene: 10. Germline assignment: CDR1 KGHDR and CDR2 SFDVKD. The CDR3 has 16 residues. The CDR3 is CATSVLPGQGCNEQFF. Here the CDR3 DNA reads TGTGCCACCAGTGTCTTACCGGGACAGGGTTGCAATGAGCAGTTCTTC.

V is TRBV20-1 and J is TRBJ1-4; 9 bases match TRBD1. The ends lost 3 bases at V and 8 bases at J; junction bases unmatched: 10. This CDR3 has 15 residues. Germline CDR1 DFQATT, CDR2 SNEGSKA (reference sequence). The CDR3 protein is CSASTLDRGYEKLFF. The CDR3 nucleotides are TGCAGTGCTAGTACACTCGACAGGGGGTACGAAAAACTGTTTTTT.